The T cell receptor beta chain described here comes from a study of blood T cell repertoires in COVID-19. J was trimmed by 7 bases and V by 1 base; bases with no gene match: 10. CDR1 MGHRA and CDR2 YSYEKL come from the germline V gene. The CDR3 is 17 residues long. Data came from immunoSEQ multiplex PCR; TCRdb stores just in-frame clones and leaves some out. The table lists some 510,000 clones, 88% of them singletons. The chain combines TRBV4-1 with TRBJ2-1, with 10 bases fitting TRBD2. This clonotype was obtained from a middle-aged woman who had recovered from COVID-19. Sequencing input: PBMCs or T cells enriched from blood (not recorded which). The CDR3 region is CASSQVLPGLALNEQFF. The DNA for the CDR3 is TGCGCCAGCAGCCAAGTGTTACCGGGACTAGCGCTGAATGAGCAGTTCTTC.